The present entry profiles one T cell receptor (beta chain) with its context. This clone has at least ten counts. Its cognate antigen has yet to be identified. Base quality data are lacking; no much larger clone is found one base away. A distance of 8 bases separates the germline ends of V and J, which lose 0 bases and 1 base respectively. The CDR3 goes from the cysteine to the phenylalanine over 14 residues. Of the read, only the CDR3 DNA is kept; its 42 bases are in frame from base 1. Per the germline V gene (reference sequence), SGHKS is the CDR1 and YYEKEE is the CDR2. This sample is part of a study of blood T cell repertoires in COVID-19 (dated by TCRdb to the early 2020s). Regarding the complete study: Samples from collaborators originated in the United States, Italy and Spain and spanned both the acute and convalescent phases of COVID-19. The prospective study material was composed of cDNA or gDNA derived from T cells, B-cell-depleted T cells, or PBMCs. Subjects who had been exposed to COVID-19, were actively infected with it, or had recovered from it provided the deeply sampled blood TCRbeta repertoires that made up the dataset. The repertoires were made available in a free public database intended to serve as a resource for research on the immune response to SARS-CoV-2. The samples were drawn from the first 160 participants of the ongoing ImmuneRACE study and from 1,254 subjects provided by 6 global collaborators. Nearly every sample came with metadata listing a de-identified subject ID, COVID-19 status, age in years and sex. Where HLA class I and class II types were available, the types were taken from metadata supplied by the sample provider, not from assay-based typing.

TCRbeta CDR3 regions were amplified from genomic DNA by means of the immunoSEQ Assay, a bias-controlled multiplex PCR. On the study's bioinformatics: The number of nucleated cells in each sample was estimated from the amplification of reference gene primers within the assay. To quantify the absolute abundance of each unique TCRbeta CDR3 rearrangement, sequence reads were collapsed and filtered. For each sample, productive Simpson clonality was calculated as the square root of Simpson's diversity index over productive rearrangements. This is the immuneACCESS table as TCRdb keeps it, with only in-frame sequences that have V and J called. A part of the clones is gone; compared with another copy, unresolved V genes explain less than half, and the rest is unexplained. Clonal size and the V and J genes are those of that table, whereas D and trimming came from the DNA. A total of about 160,000 clones appear in this sample, about four fifths of them only once. The ten biggest clones cover about 3.4% of the sample.

Participants in the prospective study were enrolled through a virtual design, were aged roughly 18 to 90 years, and lived in roughly 24 United States geographic areas. In the prospective study, cohorts were assigned on the basis of participant-reported clinical history obtained from a screening survey and a study questionnaire. Recovered participants in ImmuneRACE Cohort 3 were defined by two consecutive negative NP/OP PCR tests, clearance by a healthcare professional, or resolution of symptoms. In the prospective study, whole blood, serum and a nasopharyngeal or oropharyngeal swab were collected from each participant by mobile phlebotomists. Additional blood draws and questionnaires over an approximately 2-month period could optionally be provided by prospective study participants. Before DNA extraction, prospective study blood samples were shipped either frozen or at room temperature. Results and caveats for the whole study, not just this receptor: The quantity of clinical and demographic metadata differed by source and by participant and was supplied without curation.

This TCR was recovered from a woman aged 60-75 years who had recovered from COVID-19. What was sequenced was PBMCs or T cells enriched from blood (not recorded which). The sequence joins TRBV5-5 to TRBJ2-7; TRBD2 is perhaps the D gene, given 5 matching bases. Here the CDR3 is given as CASSLVTTSYEQYF. The nucleotides are TGTGCCAGCAGCTTGGTGACTACATCCTACGAGCAGTACTTC.